The table lists the clone carrying this T cell receptor (beta chain) with a few counts. These data come from a study of cytomegalovirus exposure and HLA in healthy donors. The study ran its PCR with 60 Vbeta and 13 Jbeta primers. Libraries were prepared by immunoSEQ multiplex PCR; TCRdb keeps only in-frame clonotypes and omits some of them. The table lists over 150,000 clones, 70% to 85% of them singletons. The V end was cut by 6 bases, the J end by 5 bases, with 16 bases between. CDR3 length equals 15 residues. CDR1 and CDR2 from the germline V gene are LNHDA and SQIVND (reference sequence). The sequence came from a man aged 25-40 years in good health and CMV-seronegative. Sequencing was performed on PBMCs. The V and J genes are TRBV19 and TRBJ1-4; weak D call: TRBD1 (6 bases). Here the CDR3 reads CASSALDRRNEKLFF. The DNA of the CDR3 is TGTGCCAGTAGCGCCTTAGACAGGCGAAATGAAAAACTGTTTTTT.